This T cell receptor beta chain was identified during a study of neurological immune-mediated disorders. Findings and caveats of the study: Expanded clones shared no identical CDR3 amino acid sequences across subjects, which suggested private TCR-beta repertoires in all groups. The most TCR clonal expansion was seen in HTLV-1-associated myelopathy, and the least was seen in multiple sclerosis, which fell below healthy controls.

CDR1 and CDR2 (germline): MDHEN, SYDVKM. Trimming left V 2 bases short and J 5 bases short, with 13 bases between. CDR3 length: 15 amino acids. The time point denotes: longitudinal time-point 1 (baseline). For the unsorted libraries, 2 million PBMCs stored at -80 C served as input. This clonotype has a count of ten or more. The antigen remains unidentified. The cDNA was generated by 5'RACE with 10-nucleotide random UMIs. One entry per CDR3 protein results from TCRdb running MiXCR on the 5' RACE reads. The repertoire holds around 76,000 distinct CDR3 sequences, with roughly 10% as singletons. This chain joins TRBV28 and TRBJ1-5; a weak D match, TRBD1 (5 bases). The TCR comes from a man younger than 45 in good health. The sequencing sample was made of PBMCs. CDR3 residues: CASSLGGEEDQPQHF. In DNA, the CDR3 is TGTGCCAGCAGTTTAGGGGGGGAAGAGGATCAGCCCCAGCATTTT. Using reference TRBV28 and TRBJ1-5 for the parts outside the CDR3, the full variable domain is DVKVTQSSRYLVKRTGEKVFLECVQDMDHENMFWYRQDPGLGLRLIYFSYDVKMKEKGDIPEGYSVSREKKERFSLILESASTNQTSMYLCASSLGGEEDQPQHFGDGTRLSIL.